This T cell receptor beta chain was profiled in a study of cytomegalovirus exposure and HLA in healthy donors. Regarding the study as a whole: Previous analysis showed most TCR beta V segments were productive about 87% or about 30% of the time. The study designated about 180 TCR beta chains cytomegalovirus-associated. HLA-A and HLA-B allele assignments for most subjects were reportedly predicted accurately using TCR beta sequences.

In the PCR, 60 Vbeta and 13 Jbeta primers were used. Here immunoSEQ multiplex PCR was the method, and the copy in TCRdb shows in-frame clones only, minus some. Across some 120,000 clones, the top ten clones capture under 2.5% of the sample. On this clone itself: Its matching antigen is unknown.

The material sequenced was PBMCs. The sequence derives from a man aged 35 to 55 in good health and CMV-seronegative.

The CDR3 coding sequence is TGTGCCAGCAGCACCGGGACAGGGGTTAGGGAGCAGTACTTC. This sequence encodes CASSTGTGVREQYF. This sequence joins TRBV7-2 and TRBJ2-7; 10 bases are a match to TRBD1. The length of the CDR3 is 14 residues. Germline V gives CDR1 SGHTA, CDR2 FQGNSA. The V and J ends lost 5 bases and 7 bases, in that order; junction bases with no gene match: 8.